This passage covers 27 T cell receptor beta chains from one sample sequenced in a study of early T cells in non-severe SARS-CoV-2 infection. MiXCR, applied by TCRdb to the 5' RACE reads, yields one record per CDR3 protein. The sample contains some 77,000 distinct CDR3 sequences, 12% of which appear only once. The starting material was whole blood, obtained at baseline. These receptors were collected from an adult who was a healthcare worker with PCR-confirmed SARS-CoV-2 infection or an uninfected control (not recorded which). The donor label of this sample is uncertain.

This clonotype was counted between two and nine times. The DNA of the CDR3 is TGTGCCAGCAGCCCCTGGCGGACTAGCGGGGCCTTGGACAATGAGCAGTTCTTC. This gives the protein CASSPWRTSGALDNEQFF. The chain carries TRBV7-9 and TRBJ2-1, with TRBD2 matching 12 bases. CDR1 is SEHNR, CDR2 FQNEAQ, per germline (reference sequence). Trimming at V came to 5 bases and at J to 5 bases, leaving 13 bases not matched to a gene. The CDR3 loop spans 18 amino acids.

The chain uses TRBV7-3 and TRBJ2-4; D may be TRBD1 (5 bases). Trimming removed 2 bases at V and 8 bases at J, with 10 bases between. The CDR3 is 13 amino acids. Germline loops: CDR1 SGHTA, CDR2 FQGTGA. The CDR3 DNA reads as TGTGCCAGCAGCTTAGGCAGGGAAGACATTCAGTACTTC. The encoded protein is CASSLGREDIQYF.

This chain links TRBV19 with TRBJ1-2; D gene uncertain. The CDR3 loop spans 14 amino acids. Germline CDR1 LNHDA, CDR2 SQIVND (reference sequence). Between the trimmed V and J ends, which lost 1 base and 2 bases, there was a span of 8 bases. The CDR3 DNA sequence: TGTGCCAGTAGTATAGCGGCAGAAAACTATGGCTACACCTTC. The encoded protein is CASSIAAENYGYTF.

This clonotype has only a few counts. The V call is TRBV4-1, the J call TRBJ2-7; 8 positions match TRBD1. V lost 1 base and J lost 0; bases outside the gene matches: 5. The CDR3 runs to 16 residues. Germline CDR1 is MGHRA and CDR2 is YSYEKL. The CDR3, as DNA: TGCGCCAGCAGCCAAGTGGTCCAGGGGGCCTCCTACGAGCAGTACTTC. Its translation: CASSQVVQGASYEQYF.

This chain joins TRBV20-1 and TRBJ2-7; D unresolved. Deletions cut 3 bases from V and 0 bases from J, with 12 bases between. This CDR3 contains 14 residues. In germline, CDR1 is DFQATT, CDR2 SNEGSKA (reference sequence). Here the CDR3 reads CSASPELASYEQYF. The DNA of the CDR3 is TGCAGTGCTAGTCCGGAATTGGCCTCCTACGAGCAGTACTTC.

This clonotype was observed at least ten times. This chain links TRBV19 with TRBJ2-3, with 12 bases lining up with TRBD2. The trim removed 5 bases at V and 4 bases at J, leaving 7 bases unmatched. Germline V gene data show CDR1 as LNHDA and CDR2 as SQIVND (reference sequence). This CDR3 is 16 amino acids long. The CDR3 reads CASSSLAGGWADTQYF. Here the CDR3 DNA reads TGTGCCAGTAGTTCGCTAGCGGGAGGGTGGGCAGATACGCAGTATTTT.

The CDR3, as DNA: TGTGCCAGCAGCGCAACTAGCGGGAGTGGTGATGAGCAGTTCTTC. It yields the protein CASSATSGSGDEQFF. V and J are TRBV5-6 and TRBJ2-1, with 11 bases fitting TRBD2. The CDR3 totals 15 residues. Germline assignment: CDR1 SGHDT and CDR2 YYEEEE. With 4 bases clipped from V and 8 bases from J, the junction kept 8 bases outside the gene matches.

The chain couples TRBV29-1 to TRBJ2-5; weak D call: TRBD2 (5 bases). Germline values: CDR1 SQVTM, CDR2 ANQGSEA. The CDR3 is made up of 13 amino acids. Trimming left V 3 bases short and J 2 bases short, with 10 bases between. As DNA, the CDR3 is TGCAGCGTTGAGAGGGTTTGGCAAGAGACCCAGTACTTC. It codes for CSVERVWQETQYF. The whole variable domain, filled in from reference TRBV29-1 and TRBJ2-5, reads SAVISQKPSRDICQRGTSLTIQCQVDSQVTMMFWYRQQPGQSLTLIATANQGSEATYESGFVIDKFPISRPNLTFSTLTVSNMSPEDSSIYLCSVERVWQETQYFGPGTRLLVL.

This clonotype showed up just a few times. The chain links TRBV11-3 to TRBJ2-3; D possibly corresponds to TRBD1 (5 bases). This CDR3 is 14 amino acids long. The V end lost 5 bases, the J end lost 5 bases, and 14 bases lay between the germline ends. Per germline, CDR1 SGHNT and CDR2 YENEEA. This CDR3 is CASSPDVQVDTQYF. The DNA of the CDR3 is TGTGCCAGCAGCCCGGACGTACAGGTAGATACGCAGTATTTT.

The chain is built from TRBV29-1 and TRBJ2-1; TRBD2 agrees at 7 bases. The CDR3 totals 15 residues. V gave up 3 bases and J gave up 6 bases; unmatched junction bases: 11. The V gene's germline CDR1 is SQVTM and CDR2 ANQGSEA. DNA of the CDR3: TGCAGCGTTGACGTTCGGCTAGCGGCAATCAATGAGCAGTTCTTC. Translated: CSVDVRLAAINEQFF.

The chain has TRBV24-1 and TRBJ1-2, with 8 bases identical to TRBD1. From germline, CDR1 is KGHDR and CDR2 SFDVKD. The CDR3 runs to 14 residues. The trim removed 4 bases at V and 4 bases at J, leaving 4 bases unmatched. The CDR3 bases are TGTGCCACCAGTGACCGGGGACAGGCCTATGGCTACACCTTC. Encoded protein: CATSDRGQAYGYTF.

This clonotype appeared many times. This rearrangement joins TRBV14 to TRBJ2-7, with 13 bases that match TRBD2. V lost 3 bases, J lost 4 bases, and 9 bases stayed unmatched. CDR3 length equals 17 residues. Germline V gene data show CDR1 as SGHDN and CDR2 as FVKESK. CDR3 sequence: CASSHPRGLAGTYEQYF. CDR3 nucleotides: TGTGCCAGCAGCCATCCCCGGGGACTAGCGGGAACGTACGAGCAGTACTTC. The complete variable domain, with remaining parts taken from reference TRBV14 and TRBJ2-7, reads EAGVTQFPSHSVIEKGQTVTLRCDPISGHDNLYWYRRVMGKEIKFLLHFVKESKQDESGMPNNRFLAERTGGTYSTLKVQPAELEDSGVYFCASSHPRGLAGTYEQYFGPGTRLTVT.

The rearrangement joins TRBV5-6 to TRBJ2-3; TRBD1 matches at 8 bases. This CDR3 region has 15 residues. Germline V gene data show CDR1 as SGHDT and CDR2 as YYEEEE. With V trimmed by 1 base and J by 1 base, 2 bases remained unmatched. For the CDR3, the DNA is TGTGCCAGCAGCTTGCCGGGACAGGGCACAGATACGCAGTATTTT. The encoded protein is CASSLPGQGTDTQYF.

This chain's CDR3 is CASSFRDLGTEAFF. DNA for the CDR3: TGTGCCAGCAGTTTCCGGGACCTTGGGACTGAAGCTTTCTTT. J is TRBJ1-1 and V is TRBV12-3 or TRBV12-4; TRBD1 is a possible D gene (5 bases). The CDR3 has 14 amino acids. Trimming removed 3 bases at V and 5 bases at J, with 13 bases between.

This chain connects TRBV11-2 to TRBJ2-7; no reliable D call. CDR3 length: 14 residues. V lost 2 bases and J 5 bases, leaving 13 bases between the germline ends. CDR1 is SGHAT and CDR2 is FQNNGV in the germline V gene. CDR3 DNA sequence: TGTGCCAGCAGCTTATTCCGGGCTATCGACGAGCAGTACTTC. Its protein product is CASSLFRAIDEQYF.

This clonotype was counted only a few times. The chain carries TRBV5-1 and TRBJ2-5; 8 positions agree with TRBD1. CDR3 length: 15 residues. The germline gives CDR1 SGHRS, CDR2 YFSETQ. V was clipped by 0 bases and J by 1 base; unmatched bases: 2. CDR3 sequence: CASSLAGTGQETQYF. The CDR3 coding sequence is TGCGCCAGCAGCTTGGCCGGGACAGGCCAAGAGACCCAGTACTTC.

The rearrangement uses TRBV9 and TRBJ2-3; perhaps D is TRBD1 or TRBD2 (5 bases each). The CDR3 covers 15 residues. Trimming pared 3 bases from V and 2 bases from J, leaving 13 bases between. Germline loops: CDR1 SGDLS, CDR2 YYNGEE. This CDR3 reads CASSAARDHTDTQYF. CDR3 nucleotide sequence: TGTGCCAGCAGCGCCGCCCGGGACCACACAGATACGCAGTATTTT.

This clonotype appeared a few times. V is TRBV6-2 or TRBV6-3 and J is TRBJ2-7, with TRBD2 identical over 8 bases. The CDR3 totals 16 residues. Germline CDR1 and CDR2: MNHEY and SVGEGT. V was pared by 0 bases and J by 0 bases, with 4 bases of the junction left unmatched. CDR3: CASSYSSAGGSYEQYF. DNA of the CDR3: TGTGCCAGCAGTTACTCCTCCGCGGGAGGCTCCTACGAGCAGTACTTC.

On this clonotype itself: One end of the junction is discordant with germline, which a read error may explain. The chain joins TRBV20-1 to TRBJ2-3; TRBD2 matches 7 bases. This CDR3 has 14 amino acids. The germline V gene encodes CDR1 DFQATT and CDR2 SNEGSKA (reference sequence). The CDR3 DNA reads TGCAGTGCGAGAGGGACTACCTTCACAGATACGCAGTATTTT. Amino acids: CSARGTTFTDTQYF.

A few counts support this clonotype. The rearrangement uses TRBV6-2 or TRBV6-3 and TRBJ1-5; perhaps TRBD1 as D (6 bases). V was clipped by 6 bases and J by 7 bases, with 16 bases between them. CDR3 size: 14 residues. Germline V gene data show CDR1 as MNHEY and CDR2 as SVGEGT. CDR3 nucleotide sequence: TGTGCCAGCAGCGCAGGGGTTTTAGGCCAGCCCCAGCATTTT. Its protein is CASSAGVLGQPQHF.

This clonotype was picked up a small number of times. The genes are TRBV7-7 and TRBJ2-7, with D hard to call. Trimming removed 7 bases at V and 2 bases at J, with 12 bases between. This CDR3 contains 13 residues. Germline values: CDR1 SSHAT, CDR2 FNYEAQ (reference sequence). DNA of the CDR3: TGTGCCAGCACCACAACAGAGCCCTACGAGCAGTACTTC. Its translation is CASTTTEPYEQYF.

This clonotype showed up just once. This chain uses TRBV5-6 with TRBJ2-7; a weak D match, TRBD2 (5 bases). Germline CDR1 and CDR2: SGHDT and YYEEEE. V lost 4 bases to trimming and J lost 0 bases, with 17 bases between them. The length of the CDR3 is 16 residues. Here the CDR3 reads CASSTTTKRVSYEQYF. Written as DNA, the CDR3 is TGTGCCAGCAGCACCACGACTAAAAGAGTCTCCTACGAGCAGTACTTC. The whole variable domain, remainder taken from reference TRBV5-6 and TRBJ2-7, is DAGVTQSPTHLIKTRGQQVTLRCSPKSGHDTVSWYQQALGQGPQFIFQYYEEEERQRGNFPDRFSGHQFPNYSSELNVNALLLGDSALYLCASSTTTKRVSYEQYFGPGTRLTVT.

This CDR3 is CASSQTGANTGELFF. CDR3 nucleotides: TGTGCCAGCAGCCAAACGGGTGCCAACACCGGGGAGCTGTTTTTT. This chain links TRBV11-2 with TRBJ2-2, with no clear D. Between the trimmed V and J ends, which lost 5 bases and 2 bases, there was a span of 12 bases. Germline V gene data show CDR1 as SGHAT and CDR2 as FQNNGV. The CDR3 length is 15 residues.

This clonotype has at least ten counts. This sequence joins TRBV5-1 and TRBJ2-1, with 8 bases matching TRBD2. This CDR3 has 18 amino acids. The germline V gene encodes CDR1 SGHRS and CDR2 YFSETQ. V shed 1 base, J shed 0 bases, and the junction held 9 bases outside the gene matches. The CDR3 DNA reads TGCGCCAGCAGCTTGTTTGGTAGCGGGGTGACCTCCTACAATGAGCAGTTCTTC. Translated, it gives CASSLFGSGVTSYNEQFF.

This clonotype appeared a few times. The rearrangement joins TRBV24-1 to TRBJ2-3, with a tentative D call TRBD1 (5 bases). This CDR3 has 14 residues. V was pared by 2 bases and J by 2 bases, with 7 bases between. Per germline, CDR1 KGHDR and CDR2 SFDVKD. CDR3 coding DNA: TGTGCCACCAGTGATTCAGGGTTCACAGATACGCAGTATTTT. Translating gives CATSDSGFTDTQYF.

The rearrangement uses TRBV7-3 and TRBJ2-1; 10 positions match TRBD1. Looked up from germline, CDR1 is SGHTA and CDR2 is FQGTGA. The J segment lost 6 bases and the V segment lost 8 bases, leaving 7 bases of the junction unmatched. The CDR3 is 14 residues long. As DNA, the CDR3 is TGTGCCAGCGGTGCTGGGACAGGGGTCAATGAGCAGTTCTTC. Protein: CASGAGTGVNEQFF.

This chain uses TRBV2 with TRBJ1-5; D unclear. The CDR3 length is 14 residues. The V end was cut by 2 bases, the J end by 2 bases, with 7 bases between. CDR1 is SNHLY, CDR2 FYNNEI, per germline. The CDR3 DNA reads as TGTGCCAGCAGTGAAAACTCGGGCAATCAGCCCCAGCATTTT. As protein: CASSENSGNQPQHF.